Here is one T cell receptor beta chain with its context. This entry comes from a study of blood T cell repertoires in COVID-19. The assay was immunoSEQ multiplex PCR, and TCRdb's table has in-frame clones only and misses some. The sample consists of some 400,000 clones, over 85% of them appearing once. V was pared by 5 bases and J by 10 bases, with 17 bases between. CDR1 MNHEY and CDR2 SMNVEV come from the germline V gene (reference sequence). The CDR3 has 13 amino acids. Participant ages covered 18 to 89 years across 25 or so US areas. The V and J genes are TRBV27 and TRBJ1-1; D is perhaps TRBD1 (5 bases). Input material: PBMCs or T cells enriched from blood (not recorded which). This receptor was identified in a woman younger than 45 who had recovered from COVID-19. CDR3 residues: CASSPTGAYGAFF. The CDR3 DNA follows: TGTGCCAGCAGTCCCACTGGGGCCTACGGAGCTTTCTTT.